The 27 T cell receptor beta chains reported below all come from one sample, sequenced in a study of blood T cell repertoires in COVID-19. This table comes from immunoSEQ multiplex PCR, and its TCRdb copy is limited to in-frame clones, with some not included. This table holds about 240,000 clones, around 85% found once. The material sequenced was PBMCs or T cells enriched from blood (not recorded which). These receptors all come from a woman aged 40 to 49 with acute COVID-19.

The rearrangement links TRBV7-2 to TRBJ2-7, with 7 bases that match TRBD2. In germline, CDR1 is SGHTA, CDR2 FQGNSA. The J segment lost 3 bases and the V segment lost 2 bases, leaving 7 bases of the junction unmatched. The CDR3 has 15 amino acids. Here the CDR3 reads CASSLLLAPNYEQYF. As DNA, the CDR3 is TGTGCCAGCAGCTTACTACTAGCGCCCAACTACGAGCAGTACTTC.

CDR3 sequence: CASSQEAAGADNEQFF. The CDR3 DNA sequence: TGTGCCAGCAGCCAAGAAGCAGCGGGAGCTGACAATGAGCAGTTCTTC. The chain links TRBV3-1 (or the pseudogene TRBV3-2) to TRBJ2-1; 8 bases match TRBD2. The germline gives CDR1 LGHDT, CDR2 YNNKEL (reference sequence). This CDR3 region has 16 residues. V was pared by 0 bases and J by 5 bases, with 6 bases of the junction left unmatched.

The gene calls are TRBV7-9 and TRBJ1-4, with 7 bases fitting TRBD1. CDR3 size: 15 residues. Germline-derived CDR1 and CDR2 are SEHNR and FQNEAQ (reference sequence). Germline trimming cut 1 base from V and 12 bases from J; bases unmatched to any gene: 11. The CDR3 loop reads CASSLDRDRLEELFF. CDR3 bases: TGTGCCAGCAGCTTAGATAGGGACAGACTTGAGGAACTGTTTTTT.

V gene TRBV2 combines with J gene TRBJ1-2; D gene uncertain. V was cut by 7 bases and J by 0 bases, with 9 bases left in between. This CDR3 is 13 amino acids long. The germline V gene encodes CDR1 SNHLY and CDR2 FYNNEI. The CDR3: CASTWETNYGYTF. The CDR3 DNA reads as TGTGCCAGCACGTGGGAGACTAACTATGGCTACACCTTC.

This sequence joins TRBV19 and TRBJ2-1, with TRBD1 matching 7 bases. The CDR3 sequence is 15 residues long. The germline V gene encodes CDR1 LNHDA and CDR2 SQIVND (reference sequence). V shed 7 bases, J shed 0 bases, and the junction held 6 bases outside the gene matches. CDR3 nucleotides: TGTGCCAGTACCAAGACAGGGACCTCCTACAATGAGCAGTTCTTC. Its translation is CASTKTGTSYNEQFF.

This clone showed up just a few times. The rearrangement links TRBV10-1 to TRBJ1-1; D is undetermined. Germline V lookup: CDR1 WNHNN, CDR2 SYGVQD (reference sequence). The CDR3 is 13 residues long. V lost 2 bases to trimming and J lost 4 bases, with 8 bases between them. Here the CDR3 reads CASSELGVTEAFF. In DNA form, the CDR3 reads TGCGCCAGCAGTGAGCTCGGGGTCACTGAAGCTTTCTTT.

The CDR3 nucleotides are TGTGCCAGCAGCCAAGACAACAGGCAAGAGACCCAGTACTTC. Protein product: CASSQDNRQETQYF. The rearrangement links TRBV4-2 to TRBJ2-5; D possibly corresponds to TRBD1 (5 bases). The CDR3 is 14 residues long. Germline loops: CDR1 LGHNA, CDR2 YNFKEQ. The V and J ends lost 0 bases and 2 bases respectively, with 7 bases between them.

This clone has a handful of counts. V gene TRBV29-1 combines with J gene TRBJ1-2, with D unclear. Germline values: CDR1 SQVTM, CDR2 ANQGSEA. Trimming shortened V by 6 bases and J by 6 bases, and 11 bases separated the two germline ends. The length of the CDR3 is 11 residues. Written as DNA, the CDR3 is TGCAGCGTCGGAGCGGGCGATGGCTACACCTTC. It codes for CSVGAGDGYTF.

The CDR3 DNA reads as TGTGCCAGTACAGGCGTTATGAACACTGAAGCTTTCTTT. Translation gives CASTGVMNTEAFF. The rearrangement links TRBV28 to TRBJ1-1; D may be TRBD1 (5 bases). V lost 9 bases and J 0 bases, leaving 11 bases between the germline ends. The CDR3 loop spans 13 amino acids. Germline loops: CDR1 MDHEN, CDR2 SYDVKM.

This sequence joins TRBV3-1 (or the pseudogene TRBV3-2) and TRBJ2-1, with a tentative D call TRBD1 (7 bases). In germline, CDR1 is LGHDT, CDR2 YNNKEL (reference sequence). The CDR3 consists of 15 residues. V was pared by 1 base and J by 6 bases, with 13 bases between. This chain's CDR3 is CASSQGQGLGNEQFF. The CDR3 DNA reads TGTGCCAGCAGCCAAGGACAGGGACTGGGCAATGAGCAGTTCTTC.

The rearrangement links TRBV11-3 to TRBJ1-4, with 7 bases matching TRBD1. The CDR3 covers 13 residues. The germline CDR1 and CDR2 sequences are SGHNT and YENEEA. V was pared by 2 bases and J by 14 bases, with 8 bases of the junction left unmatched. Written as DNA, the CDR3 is TGTGCCAGCAGCTTACAGGGGGTTGGTAGGCTGTTTTTT. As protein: CASSLQGVGRLFF.

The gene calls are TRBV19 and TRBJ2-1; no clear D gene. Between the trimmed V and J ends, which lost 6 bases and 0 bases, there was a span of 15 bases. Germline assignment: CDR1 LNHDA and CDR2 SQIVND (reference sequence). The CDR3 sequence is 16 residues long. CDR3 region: CASRASADFSYNEQFF. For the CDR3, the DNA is TGTGCCAGTAGGGCCTCGGCGGATTTCTCCTACAATGAGCAGTTCTTC. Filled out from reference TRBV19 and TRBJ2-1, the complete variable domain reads DGGITQSPKYLFRKEGQNVTLSCEQNLNHDAMYWYRQDPGQGLRLIYYSQIVNDFQKGDIAEGYSVSREKKESFPLTVTSAQKNPTAFYLCASRASADFSYNEQFFGPGTRLTVL.

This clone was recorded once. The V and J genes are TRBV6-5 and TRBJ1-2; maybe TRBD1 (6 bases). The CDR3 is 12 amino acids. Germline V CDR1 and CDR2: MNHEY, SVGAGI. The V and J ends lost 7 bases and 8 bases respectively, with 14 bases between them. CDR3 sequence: CASTIGGGGYTF. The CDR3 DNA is TGTGCCAGCACCATCGGGGGGGGCGGCTACACCTTC.

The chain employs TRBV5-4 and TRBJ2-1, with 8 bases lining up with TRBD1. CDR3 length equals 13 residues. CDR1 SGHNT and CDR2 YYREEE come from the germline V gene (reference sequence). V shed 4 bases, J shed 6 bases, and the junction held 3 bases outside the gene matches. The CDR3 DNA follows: TGTGCCAGCAGCACGGACAGGGCCAATGAGCAGTTCTTC. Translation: CASSTDRANEQFF.

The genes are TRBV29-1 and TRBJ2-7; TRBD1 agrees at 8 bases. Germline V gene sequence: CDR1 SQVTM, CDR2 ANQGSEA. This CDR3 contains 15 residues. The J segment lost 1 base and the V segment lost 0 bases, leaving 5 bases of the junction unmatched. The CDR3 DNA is TGCAGCGTTGAAGATCATCGACAGGGGTCCTACGAGCAGTACTTC. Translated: CSVEDHRQGSYEQYF.

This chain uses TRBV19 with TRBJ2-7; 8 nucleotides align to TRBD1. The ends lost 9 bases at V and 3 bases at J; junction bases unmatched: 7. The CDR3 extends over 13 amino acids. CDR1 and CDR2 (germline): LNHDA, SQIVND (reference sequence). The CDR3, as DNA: TGTGCCAGCATCGGACAGGGAGGCTACGAGCAGTACTTC. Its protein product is CASIGQGGYEQYF.

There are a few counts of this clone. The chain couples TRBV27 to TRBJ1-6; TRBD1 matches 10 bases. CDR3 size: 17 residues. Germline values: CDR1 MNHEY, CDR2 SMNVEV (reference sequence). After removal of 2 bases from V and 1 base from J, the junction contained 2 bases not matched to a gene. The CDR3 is CASSLVGQGSYNSPLHF. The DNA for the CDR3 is TGTGCCAGCAGTTTAGTGGGACAGGGGTCCTATAATTCACCCCTCCACTTT.

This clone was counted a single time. As DNA, the CDR3 is TGTGCCAGCAGCCCCAGAGGGAGCTATGGCTACACCTTC. Translating it yields CASSPRGSYGYTF. The genes are TRBV5-4 and TRBJ1-2; D unclear. The length of the CDR3 is 13 residues. V lost 4 bases and J 4 bases, leaving 11 bases between the germline ends. Per the germline V gene, CDR1 is SGHNT and CDR2 is YYREEE (reference sequence).

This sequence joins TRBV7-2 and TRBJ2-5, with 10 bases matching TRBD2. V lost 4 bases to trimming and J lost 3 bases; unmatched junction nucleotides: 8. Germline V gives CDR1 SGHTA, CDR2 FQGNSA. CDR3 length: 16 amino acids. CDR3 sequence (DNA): TGTGCCAGCAGCTCGGTGACTAGCGGGCCTAAAGAGACCCAGTACTTC. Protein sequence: CASSSVTSGPKETQYF.

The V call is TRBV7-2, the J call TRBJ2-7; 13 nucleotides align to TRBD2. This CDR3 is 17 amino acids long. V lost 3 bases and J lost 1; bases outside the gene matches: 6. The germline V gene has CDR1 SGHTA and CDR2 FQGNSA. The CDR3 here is CASSFSGLAGDSYEQYF. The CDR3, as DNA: TGTGCCAGCAGCTTTTCCGGACTAGCGGGAGATTCCTACGAGCAGTACTTC.

The CDR3, as DNA: TGTGCCAGCAGCGGAGACAGCTTTCAGAATTCACCCCTCCACTTT. Translated: CASSGDSFQNSPLHF. The chain uses TRBV9 and TRBJ1-6, with D possibly TRBD1 on 5 matching bases. CDR1 and CDR2 (germline): SGDLS, YYNGEE. Trimming took 3 bases from V and 7 from J, leaving 14 bases between them. This CDR3 comprises 15 residues.

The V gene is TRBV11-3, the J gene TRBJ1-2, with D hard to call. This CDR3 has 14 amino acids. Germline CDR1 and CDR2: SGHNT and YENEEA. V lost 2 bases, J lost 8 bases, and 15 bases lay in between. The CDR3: CASSLTHSLEGYTF. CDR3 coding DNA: TGTGCCAGCAGCTTAACCCACAGTCTTGAAGGCTACACCTTC.

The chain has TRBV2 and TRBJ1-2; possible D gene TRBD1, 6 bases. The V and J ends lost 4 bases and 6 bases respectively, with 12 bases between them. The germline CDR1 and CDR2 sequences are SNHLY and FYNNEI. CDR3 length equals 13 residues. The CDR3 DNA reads TGTGCCAGCAGTGTCGGACAGTACCATGGCTACACCTTC. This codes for CASSVGQYHGYTF.

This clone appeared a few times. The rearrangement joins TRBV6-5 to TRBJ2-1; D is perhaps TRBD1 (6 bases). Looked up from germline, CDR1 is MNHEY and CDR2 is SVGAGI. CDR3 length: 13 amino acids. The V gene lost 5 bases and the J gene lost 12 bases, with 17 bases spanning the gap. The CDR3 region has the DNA TGTGCCAGCAGTCCCTACAGGGATTGGGTGCAGTTCTTC. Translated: CASSPYRDWVQFF.

The CDR3 loop reads CASQPTEFSYEQYF. The CDR3 bases are TGTGCCAGCCAACCAACAGAATTCTCCTACGAGCAGTACTTC. The chain combines TRBV2 with TRBJ2-7; no reliable D call. Germline CDR1 is SNHLY and CDR2 is FYNNEI. The CDR3 is 14 residues long. V lost 8 bases to trimming and J lost 0 bases, with 14 bases between them.

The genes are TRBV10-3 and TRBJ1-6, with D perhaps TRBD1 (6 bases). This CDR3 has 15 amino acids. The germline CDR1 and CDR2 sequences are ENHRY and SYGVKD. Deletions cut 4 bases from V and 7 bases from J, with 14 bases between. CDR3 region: CAISGSWTENSPLHF. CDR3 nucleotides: TGTGCCATCAGTGGTTCGTGGACAGAGAATTCACCCCTCCACTTT.

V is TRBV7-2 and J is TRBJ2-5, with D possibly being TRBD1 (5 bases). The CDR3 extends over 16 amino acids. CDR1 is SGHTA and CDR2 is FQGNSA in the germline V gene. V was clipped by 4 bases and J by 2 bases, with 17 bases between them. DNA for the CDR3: TGTGCCAGCAGCTCGAGACGGGCCTCAGGGCAAGAGACCCAGTACTTC. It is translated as CASSSRRASGQETQYF.